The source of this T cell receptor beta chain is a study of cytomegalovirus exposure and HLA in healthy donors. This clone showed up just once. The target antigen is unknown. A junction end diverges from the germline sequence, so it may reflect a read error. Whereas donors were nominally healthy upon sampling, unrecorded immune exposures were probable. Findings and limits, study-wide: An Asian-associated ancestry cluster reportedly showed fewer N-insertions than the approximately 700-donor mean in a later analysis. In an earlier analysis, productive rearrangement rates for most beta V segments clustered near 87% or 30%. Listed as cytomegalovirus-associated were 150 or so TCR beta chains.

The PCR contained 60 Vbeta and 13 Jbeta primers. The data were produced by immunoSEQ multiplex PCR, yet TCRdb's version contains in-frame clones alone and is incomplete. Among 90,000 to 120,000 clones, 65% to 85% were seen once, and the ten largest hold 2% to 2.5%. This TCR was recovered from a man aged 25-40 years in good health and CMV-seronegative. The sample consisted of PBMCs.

The CDR3: CASSLEMNTEAFF. CDR3 in DNA: TGTGCTAGCAGCTTGGAGATGAACACTGAAGCTTTCTTT. The V gene is TRBV7-7, the J gene TRBJ1-1; D remains unclear. Germline CDR1 reads SSHAT; CDR2 reads FNYEAQ (reference sequence). This CDR3 has 13 residues.